This TCR beta chain came from a study of T cell changes during pregnancy in multiple sclerosis. TCRdb keeps only in-frame clones here, not all; method: immunoSEQ multiplex PCR. The sample shows roughly 80,000 clones, roughly 93% of them seen only once. CDR1 is SGHDT and CDR2 is YYEEEE in the germline V gene. The CDR3 sequence is 14 residues long. The V and J ends lost 4 bases and 7 bases respectively, with 15 bases between them. The sequencing used peripheral blood, collected in the second trimester of pregnancy. The clonotype originates from a female donor with multiple sclerosis, enrolled in a pregnancy study. The J gene is TRBJ1-5, the V gene TRBV5-6, with D perhaps matching TRBD1 (6 bases). CDR3 loop: CASSVQGLRQPQHF. Written as DNA, the CDR3 is TGTGCCAGCAGCGTCCAGGGGTTGCGACAGCCCCAGCATTTT.